This TCR beta chain was sequenced in a study of T cell responses to AZD1222 COVID-19 vaccine (dated by TCRdb to 2020 to 2023). For the wider study: A total of about 250 trial participants underwent TCR sequencing, of whom 200 to 220 had received two doses of AZD1222 and about 26 had received two doses of the MenACWY control vaccine. Trial participants were enrolled by age into subgroups of 18-55, 56-69 and 70-plus years, and around 150, 28 and 57 TCR-sequenced participants, respectively, were included in these subgroups. General findings and caveats noted by the study authors: In the small 56-69-year group, the increase in depth fell short of significance, most likely because of low power. Conclusions about previously exposed vaccinees are limited, since just 5 to 7 AZD1222 recipients were seropositive for SARS-CoV-2 at baseline. Because no day 14 peak-response samples were available, repertoires were characterized only after the peak T cell response. The vaccine-associated CD4 TCRs covered the entire spike protein, and the dominant responses fell in regions 160-218 and 743-854. Participants were mostly white British and included more females than males, and it was suggested by the authors that clonal diversity may have been underestimated. Reportedly, close to half of the unique spike-specific TCRs recognized epitopes lying outside the regions that are mutated in the B.1.351 and B.1.1.7 variants. Spike-specific TCR breadth and depth rose significantly after two AZD1222 doses compared with day 0 and with MenACWY recipients.

Points on this clone: It has no known antigen specificity. Base-call qualities are not available, and no considerably larger clone is one nucleotide away.

The CDR3 regions of human TCRbeta chains were subjected to immunosequencing. In the authors' own workflow: Repertoire TCRs were checked for matches against a reference library of SARS-CoV-2-specific TCRs that had been generated using the MIRA antigen-specificity platform. Breadth was defined as the fraction of unique TCRs that were SARS-CoV-2-associated, and depth was defined as the fraction of total T cells that were SARS-CoV-2-associated. Each spike-specific TCR was assigned to its reactive spike region and to a CD4 or CD8 class using the MIRA data. Log10-transformed breadth and depth values were compared by one-way ANOVA with Sidak's multiple comparisons tests. TCRdb provides this immuneACCESS table in a form limited to in-frame rearrangements. Some clones are lacking; in checked studies, under half of them reflect an unresolved V gene, and why the rest are absent is not known. D and trimming come from the DNA, and the V and J calls and clone size come from that table. This sample gives approximately 200,000 clones in total; roughly 94% of them show up just once. The top ten constitute around 1.5% of the sample.

The time point label for this specimen denotes: about 28 days (+/-7) after the second vaccine dose. The treatment or condition label, read with the paper, signifies: meningococcal conjugate vaccine given as trial control. Vaccinee samples came from UK trials COV001 and COV002, including a single-blind randomized controlled phase 2/3 trial of AZD1222 (ChAdOx1 nCoV-19) in healthy adults. For TCRbeta chain sequencing, PBMC samples were collected from trial participants at day 0 and at day 28 after the second dose. CDR1 SGHRS and CDR2 YFSETQ are derived from the germline V gene. V is trimmed back by 4 bases and J by 4 bases, and the junction contains 1 base that no gene match accounts for. Inclusive of the bounding cysteine and phenylalanine, the CDR3 is 14 residues long. Just CDR3 DNA is preserved here, 42 bases in frame from base 1.

The chain joins TRBV5-1 to TRBJ2-2, with TRBD1 matching 10 junction bases. This TCR was recovered from an adult who received the MenACWY meningococcal vaccine as a control. The material sequenced was peripheral blood, taken 28 days after the second dose of the MenACWY control vaccine. The nucleotides are TGCGCCAGCAGCCGGGACAGGGGCACCGGGGAGCTGTTTTTT. Its coded protein is CASSRDRGTGELFF. The reference TRBV5-1 and TRBJ2-2 proteins fill in what lies around the CDR3, so the full variable domain reads KAGVTQTPRYLIKTRGQQVTLSCSPISGHRSVSWYQQTPGQGLQFLFEYFSETQRNKGNFPGRFSGRQFSNSRSEMNVSTLELGDSALYLCASSRDRGTGELFFGEGSRLTVL.